This note documents a single T cell receptor (beta chain) sequence. Its antigen is currently not known. No base qualities exist here, and no much larger clone lies one base off it. The data are from a study of CD8 T cells in ankylosing spondylitis (dated by TCRdb to 2015 to 2018). At the level of the whole study: The study set out to find disease-linked TCR variants by profiling T cell receptor beta repertoires in ankylosing spondylitis patients and healthy donors. The whole study cohort included over 85 healthy donors and 25 ankylosing spondylitis patients. Peripheral blood samples were taken, and synovial fluid was additionally collected from ankylosing spondylitis patients.

Sequencing took place on an Illumina HiSeq 2500. TCR beta libraries were prepared by quantitative 5'-RACE with molecular barcodes. Processing in the source paper ran as follows. A new computational method based on a probabilistic model of VDJ rearrangement was used to identify disease-linked TCR variants. The public reads were reanalyzed by TCRdb: fastp trimming at Q25, MiXCR alignment, in-frame beta chains only. Merged by CDR3 protein, the rows form single entries marked with the most common genes and DNA. These V and J calls derive from TCRdb rather than the authors' analysis. The sample table contains fewer than 500,000 distinct CDR3 sequences; only one count was recorded for about a fifth of them. The top ten clones comprise roughly 16% of the sample. General study outcomes and caveats: A TCR beta motif of several highly homologous amino acid variants appeared characteristic of blood from ankylosing spondylitis patients. Significant enrichment of the disease-linked clones was reported in matched synovial fluid samples from ankylosing spondylitis patients. Some motif variants had previously been reported in the synovial fluid and blood of reactive arthritis patients, which suggests shared mechanisms of disease initiation. In peripheral blood, the disease-linked clones were found at relatively low frequencies and had a CD8+ phenotype.

The CDR3 spans 13 residues, from the cysteine through the phenylalanine. Only the CDR3 DNA is retained, 39 bases long and in frame from the first base. Deletion took 0 bases off V and 8 bases off J, with a span of 10 bases between the germline ends. Per the germline V gene, ENHRY is the CDR1 and SYGVKD is the CDR2. Sample: blood, either unsorted or a sorted T cell fraction (not recorded which). The chain was built from TRBV10-3 and TRBJ1-2; TRBD1 could be the D gene, as 5 bases match. This TCR was sampled from a male donor with ankylosing spondylitis. The CDR3 corresponds to CAISESRGDGYTF. The nucleotides read TGTGCCATCAGTGAGTCACGCGGGGACGGCTACACCTTC.